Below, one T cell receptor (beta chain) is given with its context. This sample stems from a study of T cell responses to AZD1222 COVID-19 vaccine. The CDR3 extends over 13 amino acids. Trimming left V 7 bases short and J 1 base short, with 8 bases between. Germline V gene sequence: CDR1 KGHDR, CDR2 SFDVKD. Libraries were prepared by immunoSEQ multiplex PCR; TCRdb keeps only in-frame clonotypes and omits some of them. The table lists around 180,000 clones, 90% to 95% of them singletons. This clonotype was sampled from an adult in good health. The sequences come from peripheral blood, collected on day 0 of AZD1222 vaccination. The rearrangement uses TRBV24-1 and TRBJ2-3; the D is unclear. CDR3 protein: CATREVGTDTQYF. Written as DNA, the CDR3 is TGTGCCACCAGAGAAGTGGGCACAGATACGCAGTATTTT.